Reported below is one T cell receptor (beta chain). The CDR3 has 16 amino acids. Germline CDR1 reads GTSNPN; CDR2 reads SVGIG (reference sequence). Deletions cut 0 bases from V and 5 bases from J, with 19 bases between. This entry belongs to a study of blood T cell repertoires in COVID-19. Sequenced by immunoSEQ multiplex PCR; TCRdb stores in-frame clones only, minus some. Of 100,000 to 150,000 clones detected, around three quarters appear once; the ten largest clones hold more than 35%. The chain combines TRBV30 with TRBJ1-1; D is possibly TRBD1 (5 bases). The TCR sequence derives from a man between 35 and 55 years old with active or convalescent COVID-19. The sequenced sample consisted of peripheral blood. CDR3 region: CAWSVPRGAGGTEAFF. The CDR3 DNA reads as TGTGCCTGGAGTGTACCCCGAGGCGCCGGGGGGACTGAAGCTTTCTTT. Filled out from reference TRBV30 and TRBJ1-1, the complete variable domain reads SQTIHQWPATLVQPVGSPLSLECTVEGTSNPNLYWYRQAAGRGLQLLFYSVGIGQISSEVPQNLSASRPQDRQFILSSKKLLLSDSGFYLCAWSVPRGAGGTEAFFGQGTRLTVV.